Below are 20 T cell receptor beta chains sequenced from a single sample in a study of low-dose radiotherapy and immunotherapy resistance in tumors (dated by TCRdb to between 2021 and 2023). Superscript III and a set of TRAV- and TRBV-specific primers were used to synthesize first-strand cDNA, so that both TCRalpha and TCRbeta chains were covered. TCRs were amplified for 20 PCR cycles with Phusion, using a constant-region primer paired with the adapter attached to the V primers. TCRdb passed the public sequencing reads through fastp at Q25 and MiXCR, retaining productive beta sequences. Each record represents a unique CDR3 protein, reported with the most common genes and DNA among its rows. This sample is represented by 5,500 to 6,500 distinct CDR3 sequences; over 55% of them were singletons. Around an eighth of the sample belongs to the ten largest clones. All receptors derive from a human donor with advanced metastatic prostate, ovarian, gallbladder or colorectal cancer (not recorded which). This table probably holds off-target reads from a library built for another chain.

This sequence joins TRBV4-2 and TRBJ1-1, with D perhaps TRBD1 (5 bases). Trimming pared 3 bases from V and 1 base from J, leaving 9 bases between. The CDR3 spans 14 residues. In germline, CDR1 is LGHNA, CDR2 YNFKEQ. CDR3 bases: TGTGCCAGCAGCCAGGGACCGGGGAACACTGAAGCTTTCTTT. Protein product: CASSQGPGNTEAFF.

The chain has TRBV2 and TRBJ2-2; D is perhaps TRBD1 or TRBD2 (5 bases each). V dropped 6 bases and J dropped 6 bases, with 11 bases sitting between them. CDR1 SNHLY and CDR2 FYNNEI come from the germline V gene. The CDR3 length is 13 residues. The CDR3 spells CASRAGTSGELFF. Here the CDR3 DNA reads TGTGCCAGCAGAGCTGGGACCTCCGGGGAGCTGTTTTTT.

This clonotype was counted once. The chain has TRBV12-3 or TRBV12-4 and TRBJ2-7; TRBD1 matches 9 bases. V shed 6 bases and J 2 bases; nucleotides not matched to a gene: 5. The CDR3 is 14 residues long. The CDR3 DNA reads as TGTGCCAGCAGCCCGGGACAGGGACCCTACGAGCAGTACTTC. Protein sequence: CASSPGQGPYEQYF.

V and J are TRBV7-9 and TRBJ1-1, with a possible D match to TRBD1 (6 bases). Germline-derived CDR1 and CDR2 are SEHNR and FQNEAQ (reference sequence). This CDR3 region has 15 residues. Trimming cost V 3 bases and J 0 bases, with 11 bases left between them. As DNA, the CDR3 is TGTGCCAGCAGCTTCCCGGGGGGCTTGAACACTGAAGCTTTCTTT. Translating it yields CASSFPGGLNTEAFF.

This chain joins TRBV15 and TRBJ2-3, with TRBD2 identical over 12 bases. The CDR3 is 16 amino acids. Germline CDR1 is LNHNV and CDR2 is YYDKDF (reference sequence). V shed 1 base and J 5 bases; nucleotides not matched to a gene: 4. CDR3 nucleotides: TGTGCCACCAGCAGAGGGACTAGCGGGATTCGAGATACGCAGTATTTT. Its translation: CATSRGTSGIRDTQYF.

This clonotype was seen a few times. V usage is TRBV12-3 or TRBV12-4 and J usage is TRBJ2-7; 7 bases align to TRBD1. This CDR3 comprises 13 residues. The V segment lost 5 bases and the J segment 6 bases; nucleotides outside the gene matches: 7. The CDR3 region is CASSPGQTPEQYF. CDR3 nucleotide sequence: TGTGCCAGCAGTCCGGGACAGACACCCGAGCAGTACTTC.

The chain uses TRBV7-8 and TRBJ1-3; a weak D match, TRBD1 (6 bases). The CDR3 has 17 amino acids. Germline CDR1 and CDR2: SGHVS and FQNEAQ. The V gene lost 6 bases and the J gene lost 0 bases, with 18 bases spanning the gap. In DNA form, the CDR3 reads TGTGCCAGCAGTAGGAAAAGGACAGATAGCTCTGGAAACACCATATATTTT. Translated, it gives CASSRKRTDSSGNTIYF.

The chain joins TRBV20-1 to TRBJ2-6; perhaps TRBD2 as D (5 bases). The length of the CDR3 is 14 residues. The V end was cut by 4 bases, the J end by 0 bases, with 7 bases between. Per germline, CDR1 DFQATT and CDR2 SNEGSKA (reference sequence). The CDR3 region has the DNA TGCAGTGCTACGGGGAACTCTGGGGCCAACGTCCTGACTTTC. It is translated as CSATGNSGANVLTF.

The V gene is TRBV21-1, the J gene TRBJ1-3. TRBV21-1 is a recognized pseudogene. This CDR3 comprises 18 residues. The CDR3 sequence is CASSKGVKGRNSGNTIYF. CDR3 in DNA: TGTGCCAGCAGCAAAGGGGTAAAGGGCCGCAACTCTGGAAACACCATATATTTT.

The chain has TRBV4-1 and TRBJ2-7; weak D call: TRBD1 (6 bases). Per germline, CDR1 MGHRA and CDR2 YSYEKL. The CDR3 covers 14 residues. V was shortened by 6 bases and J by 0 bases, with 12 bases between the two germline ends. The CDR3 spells CASSGQDSSYEQYF. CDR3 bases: TGCGCCAGCAGTGGGCAGGACAGCTCCTACGAGCAGTACTTC.

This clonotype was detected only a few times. The CDR3 sequence is CASSYSIRNTQYF. As DNA, the CDR3 is TGTGCCAGCAGTTACTCGATCCGTAATACGCAGTATTTT. This chain connects TRBV6-6 to TRBJ2-3; the D is unclear. The germline V and J ends were trimmed by 0 bases and 7 bases, with 8 bases remaining between them. The CDR3 covers 13 residues. Germline CDR1 and CDR2: MNHNY and SVGAGI (reference sequence).

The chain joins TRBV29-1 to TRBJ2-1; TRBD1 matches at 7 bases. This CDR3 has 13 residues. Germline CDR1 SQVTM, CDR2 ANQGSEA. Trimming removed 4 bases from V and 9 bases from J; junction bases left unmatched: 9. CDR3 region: CSVGNRGSGEQFF. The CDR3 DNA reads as TGCAGCGTTGGGAACAGGGGCTCTGGTGAGCAGTTCTTC.

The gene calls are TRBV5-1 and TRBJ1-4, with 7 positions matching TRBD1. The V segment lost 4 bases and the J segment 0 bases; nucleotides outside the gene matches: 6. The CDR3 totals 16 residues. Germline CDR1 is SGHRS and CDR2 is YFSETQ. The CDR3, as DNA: TGCGCCAGCAGCCCGACAGGGTCTACAACTAATGAAAAACTGTTTTTT. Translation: CASSPTGSTTNEKLFF.

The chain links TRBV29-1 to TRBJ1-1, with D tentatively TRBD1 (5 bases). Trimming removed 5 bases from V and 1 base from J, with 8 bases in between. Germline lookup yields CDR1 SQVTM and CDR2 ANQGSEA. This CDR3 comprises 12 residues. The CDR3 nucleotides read TGCAGCGTTAATCAGGGGAACACTGAAGCTTTCTTT. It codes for CSVNQGNTEAFF.

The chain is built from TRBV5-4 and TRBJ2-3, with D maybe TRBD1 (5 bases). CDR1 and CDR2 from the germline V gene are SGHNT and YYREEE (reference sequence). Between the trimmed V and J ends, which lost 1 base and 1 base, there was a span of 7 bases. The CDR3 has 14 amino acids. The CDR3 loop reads CASSLTGRTDTQYF. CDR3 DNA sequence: TGTGCCAGCAGCTTGACAGGTCGCACAGATACGCAGTATTTT.

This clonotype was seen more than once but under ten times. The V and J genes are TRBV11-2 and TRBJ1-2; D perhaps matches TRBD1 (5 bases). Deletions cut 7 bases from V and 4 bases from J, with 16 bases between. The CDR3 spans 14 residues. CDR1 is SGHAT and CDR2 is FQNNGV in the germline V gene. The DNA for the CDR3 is TGTGCCAGCACCATCAACCAGGGACCCTATGGCTACACCTTC. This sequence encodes CASTINQGPYGYTF.

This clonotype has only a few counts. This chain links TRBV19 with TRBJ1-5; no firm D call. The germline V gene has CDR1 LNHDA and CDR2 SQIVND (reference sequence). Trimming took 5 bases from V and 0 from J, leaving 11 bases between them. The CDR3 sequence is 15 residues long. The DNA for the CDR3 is TGTGCCAGTAGTCCGCCGGCGGGTAGCAATCAGCCCCAGCATTTT. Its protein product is CASSPPAGSNQPQHF.

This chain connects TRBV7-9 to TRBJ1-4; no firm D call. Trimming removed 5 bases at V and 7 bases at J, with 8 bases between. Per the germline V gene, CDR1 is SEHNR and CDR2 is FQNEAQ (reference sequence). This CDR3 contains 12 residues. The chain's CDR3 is CASSTPTEKLFF. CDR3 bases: TGTGCCAGCAGCACCCCCACTGAAAAACTGTTTTTT.

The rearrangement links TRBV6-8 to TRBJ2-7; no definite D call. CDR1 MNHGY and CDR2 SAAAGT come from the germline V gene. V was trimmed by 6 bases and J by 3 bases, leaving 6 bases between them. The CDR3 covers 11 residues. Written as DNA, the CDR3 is TGTGCCAGCAGGGGGATCTACGAGCAGTACTTC. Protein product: CASRGIYEQYF.

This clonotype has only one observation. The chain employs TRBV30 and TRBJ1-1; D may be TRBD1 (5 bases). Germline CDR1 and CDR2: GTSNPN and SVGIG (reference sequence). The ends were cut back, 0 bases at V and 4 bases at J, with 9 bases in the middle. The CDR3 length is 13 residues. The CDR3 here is CAWSVQDGTEAFF. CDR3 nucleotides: TGTGCCTGGAGTGTACAGGACGGCACTGAAGCTTTCTTT.